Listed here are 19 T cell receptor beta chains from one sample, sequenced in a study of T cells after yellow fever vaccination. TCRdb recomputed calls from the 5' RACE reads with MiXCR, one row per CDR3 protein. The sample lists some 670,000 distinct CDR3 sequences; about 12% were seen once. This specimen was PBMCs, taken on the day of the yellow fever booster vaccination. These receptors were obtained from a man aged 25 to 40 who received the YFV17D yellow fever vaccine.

The CDR3 nucleotides read TGTGCCAGCAGCCAGGGACCCCTCACAGATACGCAGTATTTT. This codes for CASSQGPLTDTQYF. The chain couples TRBV3-1 to TRBJ2-3; D may match TRBD1 or TRBD2 (5 bases each). V was cut by 3 bases and J by 2 bases, with 9 bases left in between. The CDR3 has 14 amino acids. CDR1 and CDR2 from the germline V gene are LGHDT and YNNKEL (reference sequence).

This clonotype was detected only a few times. The CDR3 bases are TGCGCCAGCAGCCAGGAACTTTGGGCTGAAGCTTTCTTT. Translating gives CASSQELWAEAFF. This rearrangement joins TRBV4-3 to TRBJ1-1; D is uncertain. CDR3 length: 13 residues. Germline V gives CDR1 LGHNA, CDR2 YSLEER. Trimming took 3 bases from V and 6 from J, leaving 11 bases between them.

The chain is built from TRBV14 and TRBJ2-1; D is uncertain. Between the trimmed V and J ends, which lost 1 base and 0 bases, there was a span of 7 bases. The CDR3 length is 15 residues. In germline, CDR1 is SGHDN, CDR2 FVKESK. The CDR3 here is CASSQAPHSYNEQFF. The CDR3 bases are TGTGCCAGCAGCCAAGCACCGCACTCCTACAATGAGCAGTTCTTC.

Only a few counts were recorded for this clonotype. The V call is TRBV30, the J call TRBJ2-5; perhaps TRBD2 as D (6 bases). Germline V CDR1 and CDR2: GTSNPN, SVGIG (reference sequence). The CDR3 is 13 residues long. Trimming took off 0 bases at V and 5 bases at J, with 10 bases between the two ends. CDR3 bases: TGTGCCTGGAGTGTACCAGGGAGGGAGACCCAGTACTTC. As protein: CAWSVPGRETQYF.

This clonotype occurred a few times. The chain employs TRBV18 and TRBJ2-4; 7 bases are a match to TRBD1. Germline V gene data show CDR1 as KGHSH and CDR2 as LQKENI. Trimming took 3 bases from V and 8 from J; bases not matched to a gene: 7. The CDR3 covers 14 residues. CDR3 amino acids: CASSPGTVADIQYF. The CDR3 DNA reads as TGTGCCAGCTCACCTGGGACAGTTGCGGACATTCAGTACTTC.

Here the CDR3 DNA reads TGTGCCAGCAGTTACAGGGGCTTATGGTCACCCCTCCACTTT. This gives the protein CASSYRGLWSPLHF. The chain joins TRBV27 to TRBJ1-6, with 7 positions matching TRBD1. Germline V gene sequence: CDR1 MNHEY, CDR2 SMNVEV (reference sequence). V lost 4 bases to trimming and J lost 10 bases; unmatched junction nucleotides: 7. The CDR3 sequence is 14 residues long.

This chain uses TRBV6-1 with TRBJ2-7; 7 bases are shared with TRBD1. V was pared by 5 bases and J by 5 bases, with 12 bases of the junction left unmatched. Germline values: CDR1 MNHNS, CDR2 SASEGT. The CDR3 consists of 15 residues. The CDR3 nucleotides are TGTGCCAGCAGTCCGGATACAGGGGACGCCAACGAGCAGTACTTC. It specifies CASSPDTGDANEQYF.

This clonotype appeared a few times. CDR3 protein: CSATRLAELAAETQYF. In DNA form, the CDR3 reads TGCAGTGCTACCAGACTAGCGGAGTTAGCAGCGGAGACCCAGTACTTC. V is TRBV20-1 and J is TRBJ2-5; 9 bases map to TRBD2. The ends lost 4 bases at V and 5 bases at J; junction bases unmatched: 14. CDR3 length equals 16 residues. Germline CDR1 and CDR2: DFQATT and SNEGSKA (reference sequence).

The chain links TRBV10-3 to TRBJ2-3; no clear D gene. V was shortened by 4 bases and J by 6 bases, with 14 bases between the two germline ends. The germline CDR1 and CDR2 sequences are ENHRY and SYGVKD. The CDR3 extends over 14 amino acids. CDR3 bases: TGTGCCATCAGTGGTCAAGCTCGGCGCGATACGCAGTATTTT. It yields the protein CAISGQARRDTQYF.

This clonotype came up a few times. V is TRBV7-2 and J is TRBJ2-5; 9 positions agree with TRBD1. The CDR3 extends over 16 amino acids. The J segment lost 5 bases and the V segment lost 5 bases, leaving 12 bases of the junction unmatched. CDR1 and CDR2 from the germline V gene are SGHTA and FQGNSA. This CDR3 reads CASSPGYGTGWETQYF. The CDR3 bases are TGTGCCAGCAGCCCCGGTTATGGGACAGGGTGGGAGACCCAGTACTTC.

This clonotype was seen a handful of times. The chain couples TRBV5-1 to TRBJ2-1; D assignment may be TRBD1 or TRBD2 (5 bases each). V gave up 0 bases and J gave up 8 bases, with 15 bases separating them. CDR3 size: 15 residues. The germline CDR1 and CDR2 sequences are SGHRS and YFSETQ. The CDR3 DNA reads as TGCGCCAGCAGCTTGGCGCCGGGGCCCACCGATGAGCAGTTCTTC. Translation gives CASSLAPGPTDEQFF.

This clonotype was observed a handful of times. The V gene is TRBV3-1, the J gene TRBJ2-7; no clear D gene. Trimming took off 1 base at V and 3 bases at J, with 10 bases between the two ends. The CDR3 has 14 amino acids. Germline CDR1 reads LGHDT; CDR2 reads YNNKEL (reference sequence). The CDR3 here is CASSQGTVDYEQYF. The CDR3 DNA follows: TGTGCCAGCAGCCAAGGGACGGTCGACTACGAGCAGTACTTC.

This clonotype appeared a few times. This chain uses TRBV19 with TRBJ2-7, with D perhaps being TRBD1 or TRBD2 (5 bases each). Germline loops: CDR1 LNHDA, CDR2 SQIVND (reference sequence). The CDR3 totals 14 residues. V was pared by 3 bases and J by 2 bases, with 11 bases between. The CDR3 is CASSILQGPYEQYF. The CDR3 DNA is TGTGCCAGTAGTATTCTCCAGGGACCCTACGAGCAGTACTTC.

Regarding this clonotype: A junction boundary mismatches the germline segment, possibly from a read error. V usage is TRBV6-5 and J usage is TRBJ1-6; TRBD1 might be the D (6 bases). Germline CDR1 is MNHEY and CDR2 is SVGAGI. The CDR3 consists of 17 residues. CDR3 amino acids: CASSYVRTGYADSPPHF. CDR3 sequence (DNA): TGTGCCAGCAGTTACGTCCGTACAGGGTATGCGGATTCACCCCCCCACTTT.

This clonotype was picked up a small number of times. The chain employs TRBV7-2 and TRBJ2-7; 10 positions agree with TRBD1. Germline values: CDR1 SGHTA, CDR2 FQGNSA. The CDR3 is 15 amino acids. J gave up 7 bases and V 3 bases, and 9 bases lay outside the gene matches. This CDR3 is CASSFPPGQGKEQYF. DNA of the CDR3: TGTGCCAGCAGCTTCCCACCGGGACAGGGGAAAGAGCAGTACTTC. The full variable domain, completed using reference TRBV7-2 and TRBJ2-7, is GAGVSQSPSNKVTEKGKDVELRCDPISGHTALYWYRQSLGQGLEFLIYFQGNSAPDKSGLPSDRFSAERTGGSVSTLTIQRTQQEDSAVYLCASSFPPGQGKEQYFGPGTRLTVT.

The DNA for the CDR3 is TGTGCCACCAGTGGACAGGGTAAAAATGAGCAGTTCTTC. Encoded protein: CATSGQGKNEQFF. V gene TRBV24-1 combines with J gene TRBJ2-1; 7 bases agree with TRBD1. Germline assignment: CDR1 KGHDR and CDR2 SFDVKD. The CDR3 loop spans 13 amino acids. V dropped 5 bases and J dropped 7; count of bases not matched to a gene: 4.

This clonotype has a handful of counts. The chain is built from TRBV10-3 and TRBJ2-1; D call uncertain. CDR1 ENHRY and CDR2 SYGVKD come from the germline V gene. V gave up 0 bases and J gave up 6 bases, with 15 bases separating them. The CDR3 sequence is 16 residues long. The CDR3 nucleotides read TGTGCCATCAGTGAGTCCGGGCTAGGCTCTAGCAATGAGCAGTTCTTC. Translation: CAISESGLGSSNEQFF.

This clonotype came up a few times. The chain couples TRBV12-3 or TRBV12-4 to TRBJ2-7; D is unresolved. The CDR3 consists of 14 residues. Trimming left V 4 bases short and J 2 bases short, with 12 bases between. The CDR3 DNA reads TGTGCCAGCAGTTATGATGGCAGAACCTACGAGCAGTACTTC. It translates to CASSYDGRTYEQYF.

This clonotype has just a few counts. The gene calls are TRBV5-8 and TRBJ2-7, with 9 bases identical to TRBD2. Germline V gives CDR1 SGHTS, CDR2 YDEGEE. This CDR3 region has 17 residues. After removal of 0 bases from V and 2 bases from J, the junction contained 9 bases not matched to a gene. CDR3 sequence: CASSLELAGLATYEQYF. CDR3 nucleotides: TGTGCCAGCAGCTTGGAATTGGCGGGACTAGCAACCTACGAGCAGTACTTC.